The 10 T cell receptor beta chains below all came from one sample that was sequenced in a study of human T cells and chemical hapten exposure. TCRdb re-called the RACE reads through MiXCR, storing one row per CDR3 protein. The sample includes about 98,000 distinct CDR3 sequences, 11% of them seen just once. The time point: pre-sensitization, week 0. As for treatment: therapeutic diphenylcyclopropenone sensitization with weekly scalp DPC. This material consisted of whole blood, taken in connection with sensitization to the hapten diphenylcyclopropenone (DPC). These receptors were taken from a woman in her sixties or seventies with alopecia areata. Some clones in this sample may be carry-over from other donors' samples.

This clonotype was observed at least ten times. This sequence joins TRBV12-3 or TRBV12-4 and TRBJ2-7; possibly TRBD1 for D (5 bases). This CDR3 is built from 14 residues. Trimming stripped 6 bases from V and 0 bases from J, with 12 bases between. CDR3 residues: CASSLTEISYEQYF. The CDR3 DNA reads TGTGCCAGCAGCCTGACAGAAATCTCCTACGAGCAGTACTTC.

This clonotype was counted between two and nine times. CDR3 region: CASRRDPIRNQPQHF. CDR3 in DNA: TGTGCCAGCCGCCGTGACCCCATTCGCAATCAGCCCCAGCATTTT. The chain uses TRBV12-3 or TRBV12-4 and TRBJ1-5; D gene unclear. V lost 8 bases and J lost 2, with 16 bases in between. This CDR3 is built from 15 residues.

In this sample, this clonotype turned up many times. This chain joins TRBV20-1 and TRBJ2-7, with a tentative D call TRBD2 (6 bases). With 6 bases removed from V and 5 bases from J, the gap between germline ends came to 23 bases. Germline V gene lookup returns CDR1 DFQATT and CDR2 SNEGSKA (reference sequence). CDR3 length equals 15 residues. The CDR3 here is CSASMGRRDLNEQYF. The CDR3 bases are TGCAGTGCATCCATGGGGAGGCGGGATTTAAACGAGCAGTACTTC.

Ten or more counts support this clonotype. This chain joins TRBV18 and TRBJ2-7; no firm D call. In germline, CDR1 is KGHSH, CDR2 LQKENI. CDR3 length: 13 amino acids. V was shortened by 3 bases and J by 4 bases, with 10 bases between the two germline ends. In DNA form, the CDR3 reads TGTGCCAGCTCACCCCTGGTGGGGTACGAGCAGTACTTC. Translating it yields CASSPLVGYEQYF.

As concerns this clonotype: One base away lies a much larger clone, so this may be a sequencing read error. This rearrangement joins TRBV20-1 to TRBJ2-7; D is possibly TRBD1 (6 bases). Germline assignment: CDR1 DFQATT and CDR2 SNEGSKA (reference sequence). V was cut by 2 bases and J by 4 bases, with 15 bases left in between. The CDR3 length is 14 residues. CDR3 sequence reads: CSARILQGTYEQYF. CDR3 coding DNA: TGCAGTGCTAGAATTCTTCAGGGGACGTACGAGCAGTACTTC.

This clonotype was seen many times. The rearrangement joins TRBV3-1 to TRBJ2-7, with unresolved D. Germline V lookup: CDR1 LGHDT, CDR2 YNNKEL (reference sequence). The V end was cut by 1 base, the J end by 3 bases, with 13 bases between. The CDR3 covers 15 residues. The CDR3 protein is CASSQVPGVDYEQYF. The CDR3 DNA sequence: TGTGCCAGCAGCCAAGTCCCAGGAGTAGACTACGAGCAGTACTTC.

CDR3 protein: CASSFWSSPLHF. The CDR3 DNA is TGTGCCAGCAGCTTTTGGAGCTCACCCCTCCACTTT. This chain links TRBV11-2 with TRBJ1-6; D gene ambiguous. The CDR3 loop spans 12 amino acids. V was trimmed by 3 bases and J by 10 bases, leaving 7 bases between them. The germline V gene encodes CDR1 SGHAT and CDR2 FQNNGV.

This clonotype occurred a few times. The V gene is TRBV18, the J gene TRBJ1-5; D ambiguous. This CDR3 contains 14 residues. V was clipped by 3 bases and J by 1 base, with 7 bases between them. Germline V gives CDR1 KGHSH, CDR2 LQKENI. CDR3 DNA sequence: TGTGCCAGCTCACCTCTATACAGCAATCAGCCCCAGCATTTT. It encodes CASSPLYSNQPQHF.

The V call is TRBV12-3 or TRBV12-4, the J call TRBJ2-7; D is perhaps TRBD1 (5 bases). The CDR3 sequence is 13 residues long. Trimming took off 5 bases at V and 4 bases at J, with 12 bases between the two ends. The CDR3 sequence: CASSPTGIYEQYF. CDR3 nucleotides: TGTGCCAGCAGTCCTACAGGTATTTACGAGCAGTACTTC.

This clonotype was seen more than once but under ten times. The rearrangement links TRBV10-3 to TRBJ1-2; 9 bases line up with TRBD1. V lost 5 bases and J lost 6; bases outside the gene matches: 4. Per the germline V gene, CDR1 is ENHRY and CDR2 is SYGVKD. CDR3 size: 13 residues. The CDR3 reads CAISPRTGDGYTF. The CDR3 nucleotides are TGTGCCATCAGTCCCCGGACAGGGGATGGCTACACCTTC.